The TCR beta chain under discussion was sequenced for a study of cytomegalovirus exposure and HLA in healthy donors (dated by TCRdb to the late 2010s). Broadly, across the study: In an earlier analysis of under 750 of the donors, roughly 300 Gb of sequence data and 120 million or so unique TCR beta sequences from some 170 million T cells were reported. In the later analysis, no new phenotypic data were used to find candidate immune exposures; instead, reliance was placed on TCR beta sequences and their occurrence across donors. Among the roughly 410 genotyped donors, around 81% belonged to the genetic ancestry cluster associated with self-reported Caucasian donors. On average, approximately 250,000 unique TCR beta nucleotide sequences were sequenced per donor among fewer than 500 genotyped donors of the cohort, with 15% to 20% of those sequences being non-productive. Genome-wide SNP genotypes for about 65% of the roughly 700 donors were used in a later genetic analysis, which treated that subset as a discovery cohort. All discovery cohort repertoires had been generated using a single sequencing platform. The number of typed donors differed by locus: about 620-640 for A, B, C, DRB1 and DQB1; some 500 for DQA1; approximately 610 for DPA1; and 400 to 480 for DPB1. Roughly 300 gigabases of sequencing data and around 85 million unique TCR sequences made up an early release that covered 500 to 650 HLA-typed donors. Using immunosequencing, the study profiled T cell repertoires from approximately 700 subjects and related those repertoires to cytomegalovirus serostatus. The study combined high-throughput TCR immunosequencing, statistical association of individual TCRs with disease status, and machine learning to predict cytomegalovirus infection status. Donor age, sex, ethnicity and CMV serostatus were compiled together with the repertoire data. A separate validation cohort of 100 to 150 different subjects was used in addition to the roughly 720-subject first cohort. The aim of the study was to test whether cataloging public T cell receptors could identify signatures of past pathogen exposure. To study patterns of TCR occurrence, a later analysis re-analyzed previously published TCR beta repertoires from 600 to 750 donors and added high-resolution HLA genotyping. An earlier analysis of around 580 of the donors used high-throughput TCR beta sequencing to judge whether each TCR beta V gene segment behaved as functional or pseudogenic. Class I and class II HLA loci were covered by the typing at four-digit resolution. A handful of DR-DQ haplotypes were handled as single units for association and clustering because linkage in the cohort was strong. The study at large found these results: According to the authors, the approach could potentially be generalized to other disease states and immunological phenotypes. Immune exposure information for the cohort was limited to CMV serostatus. The classifier was reported to diagnose cytomegalovirus status with high specificity and sensitivity in both the original and validation cohorts. Because the 87-base-pair reads could not distinguish some IMGT-functional V segments, including TRBV6-2 and TRBV6-3, those segments were excluded. A later genetic analysis reported fewer N-insertions in productive TCRs among donors in an Asian-associated ancestry cluster than the roughly 720-donor mean. A further reported finding was that TCR beta sequences accurately predicted the HLA-A and HLA-B alleles for most subjects in the first cohort. Most TCR sequences were seen in very few donors, while some public TCRs were found in many individuals. Several of the top co-occurrence clusters appeared to be linked to parvovirus B19, influenza, CMV and Epstein-Barr virus, according to a later analysis. Linkage disequilibrium might explain the correlated functional status among segregating V segments, but an unknown experimental factor could not be ruled out. In the study, about 150 TCR beta chains were listed as associated with cytomegalovirus. Assigning TCR associations to individual alleles was difficult when HLA alleles, especially DR and DQ, strongly co-occurred. A few of the identified cytomegalovirus-associated TCR beta chains were confirmed in vitro to be specific for cytomegalovirus antigens. Because counts were too low, 15 to 20 rarely observed V segments, including chromosome 9 orphons, were excluded from the earlier analysis of about 500 of the donors. Only TCR beta chains were sequenced in this cohort, and the absence of alpha or paired-chain data limited detectable features. An association between a missense DCLRE1C variant and V-gene and J-gene trimming of TCR beta chains was found in a later genetic analysis and replicated in an independent cohort. Because HLA typing was missing for some donors at each locus, association tests included only the typed subset. A cluster of highly shared sequence variants was judged likely to represent a technical artifact of the sequencing pipeline. In an earlier analysis of approximately 590 of the donors, most TCR beta V segments were observed in productive rearrangements about 87% or about 30% of the time, broadly matching IMGT annotations. A later analysis found that TCR association rates varied across HLA loci, with DRB1 alleles showing the most associated TCRs and HLA-C alleles the fewest. Roughly uniform sequencing depth across donors was assumed in presence/absence analyses, although this assumption may not hold. In a later analysis, about 16,000 TCR beta sequences were associated with specific HLA alleles at a false discovery rate of 0.05. A later analysis found that most CMV-associated TCR beta chains appeared HLA-restricted, with HLA associations seemingly driven largely by CMV exposure. A later analysis found that HLA-associated TCR beta chains were more clonally expanded and had lower generation probabilities than equally common non-associated chains.

The cohort comprised several hundred healthy bone marrow donors. At the time of sampling, every cohort member was nominally healthy, though immune exposures that went unrecorded were likely present. The donor tested CMV seronegative and was one of the 352 seronegative cohort members. A peripheral blood sample was provided by each donor, and peripheral blood mononuclear cells were used for TCR beta sequencing. The Qiagen DNeasy Blood Extraction Kit was used to extract genomic DNA from the blood cell samples. The CDR3 holds 15 amino acids from the cysteine to the phenylalanine. CDR3 DNA is the only sequence kept; it has 45 bases, read in frame from the first base. Trimming leaves V shorter by 4 bases and J shorter by 1 base, with the junction holding 2 bases beyond the gene matches. The germline V gene specifies SGHVS as CDR1 and FQNEAQ as CDR2. This clone has a single count. What antigen it recognizes has not been identified. No qualities accompany the bases; no much larger clone lies one base away.

The library was obtained by the immunoSEQ multiplex PCR assay. For the multiplex PCR, a mixture combining 60 forward primers for TCR Vbeta segments and 13 reverse primers for TCR Jbeta segments was used. The CDR3 region of rearranged TCR beta genes was amplified from genomic DNA by a multiplex PCR assay. Amplified TCR beta libraries were sequenced as 87-base-pair reads on the Illumina HiSeq System. The study's own analysis went as follows. A later analysis counted around 72 million unique TCR beta chains across the 550 to 750 repertoires, and some 11 million of these chains were shared by at least two donors. Raw reads were error-corrected and collapsed into unique sequences with a nearest-neighbor algorithm that merged closely related sequences to remove PCR and sequencing errors. Alignment of CDR3 sequences to IMGT reference sequences was used to assign V, D and J gene segments. Each retained sequence needed at least a six-nucleotide match to both a V gene segment and a J gene segment. Rearrangements were classified as productive when the CDR3 lacked stop codons and remained in frame with V and J, and all other rearrangements were classified as non-productive. Following IMGT convention, CDR3 was defined as the stretch from the second conserved V-encoded cysteine to the conserved J-encoded phenylalanine. In an earlier analysis of more than 550 of the donors, sequences lacking an unambiguous match to a single V gene segment were excluded. In an earlier analysis of several hundred of the donors, V segments were called functional above 56.7% productive rearrangements and were called segregating when the between-donor standard deviation exceeded 5%. A statistical classification framework was built to diagnose cytomegalovirus status from the catalog of TCR beta chain sequences. In a later analysis, V and J genes were assigned by comparing TCR nucleotide sequences against IMGT/GENE-DB human TR gene sequences. A later analysis assigned CDR3 sequences and most-parsimonious VDJ recombination scenarios with the TCRdist pipeline. In a later analysis, each TCR beta chain was defined by its CDR3 amino acid sequence together with its V-gene family, and reads without a unique V-gene family were excluded. As a way to deal with suspected cross-contamination and a sequencing artifact, a later analysis dropped under 600 nucleotide sequences that were highly shared and had low generation probability. A later analysis calculated a clonal expansion index for each public chain from normalized within-repertoire ranks of inferred template counts. In a later analysis, generation probabilities were computed using a VDJ recombination model fitted to out-of-frame rearrangements, and the results were checked against IGoR. A later analysis scored TCR-TCR, TCR-HLA and TCR-CMV co-occurrence with hypergeometric tests, applying a repertoire-size bias correction to TCR pairs. In a later analysis, false discovery rates were estimated by permuting HLA or CMV assignments 20 times. In a later analysis, co-occurring TCRs were grouped using DBSCAN, and TCRdist sequence similarity was added for clustering within HLA-allele-positive subsets. Repertoires with fewer than 30,000 or more than 120,000 public chains, plus five repertoires with anomalous nucleotide sharing, were excluded from co-occurrence clustering. TCRdb provides this immuneACCESS table in a form limited to in-frame rearrangements. Some clones are lacking; in checked studies, under half of them reflect an unresolved V gene, and why the rest are absent is not known. D and trimming were read from the DNA, whereas the V and J calls and clone size are those reported in that table. The sample table lists around 140,000 clones, nearly 80% of them with a count of one. The ten largest clones represent 0.85% to 1.4% of the sample.

The receptor was derived from a male donor in good health and CMV-seronegative. Source material: PBMCs. This receptor chain uses TRBV7-8 and TRBJ2-7; TRBD2 aligns with 12 central bases. The sequenced DNA: TGTGCCAGCAGCTCCACTAGCGGGGGGTCCTACGAGCAGTACTTC. Translated, it reads CASSSTSGGSYEQYF.